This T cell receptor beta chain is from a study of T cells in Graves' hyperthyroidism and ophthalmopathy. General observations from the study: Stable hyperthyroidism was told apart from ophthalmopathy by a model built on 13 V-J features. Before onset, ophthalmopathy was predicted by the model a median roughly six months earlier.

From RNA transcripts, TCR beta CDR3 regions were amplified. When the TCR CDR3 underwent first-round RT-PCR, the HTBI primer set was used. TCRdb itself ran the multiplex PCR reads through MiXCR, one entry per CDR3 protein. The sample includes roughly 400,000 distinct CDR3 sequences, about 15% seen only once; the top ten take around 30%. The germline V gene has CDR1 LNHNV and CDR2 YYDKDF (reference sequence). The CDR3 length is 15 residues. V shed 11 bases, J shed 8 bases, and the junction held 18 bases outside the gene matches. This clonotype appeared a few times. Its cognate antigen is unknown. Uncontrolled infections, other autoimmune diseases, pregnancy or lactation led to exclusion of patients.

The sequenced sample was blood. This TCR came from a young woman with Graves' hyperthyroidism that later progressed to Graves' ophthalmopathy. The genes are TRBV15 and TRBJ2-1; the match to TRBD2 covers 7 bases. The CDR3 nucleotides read TGTGCCTCCTCAGATACTGGCGGGAGACGCGATGAGCAGTTCTTC. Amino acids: CASSDTGGRRDEQFF.